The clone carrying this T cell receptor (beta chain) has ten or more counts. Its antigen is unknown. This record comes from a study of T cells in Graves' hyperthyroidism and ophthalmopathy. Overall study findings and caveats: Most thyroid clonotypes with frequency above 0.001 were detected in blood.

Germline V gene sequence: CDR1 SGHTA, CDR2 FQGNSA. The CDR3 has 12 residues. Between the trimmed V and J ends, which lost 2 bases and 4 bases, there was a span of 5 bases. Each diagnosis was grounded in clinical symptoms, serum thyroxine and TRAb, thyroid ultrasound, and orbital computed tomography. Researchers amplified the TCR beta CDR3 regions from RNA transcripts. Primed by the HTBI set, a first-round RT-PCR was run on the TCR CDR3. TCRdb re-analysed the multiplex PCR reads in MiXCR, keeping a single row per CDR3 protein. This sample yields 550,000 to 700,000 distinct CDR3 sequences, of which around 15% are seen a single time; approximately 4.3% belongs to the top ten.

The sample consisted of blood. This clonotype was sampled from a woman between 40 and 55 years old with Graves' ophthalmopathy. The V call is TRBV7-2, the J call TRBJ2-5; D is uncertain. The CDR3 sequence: CASSLRLETQYF. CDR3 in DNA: TGTGCCAGCAGCTTACGGCTAGAGACCCAGTACTTC.